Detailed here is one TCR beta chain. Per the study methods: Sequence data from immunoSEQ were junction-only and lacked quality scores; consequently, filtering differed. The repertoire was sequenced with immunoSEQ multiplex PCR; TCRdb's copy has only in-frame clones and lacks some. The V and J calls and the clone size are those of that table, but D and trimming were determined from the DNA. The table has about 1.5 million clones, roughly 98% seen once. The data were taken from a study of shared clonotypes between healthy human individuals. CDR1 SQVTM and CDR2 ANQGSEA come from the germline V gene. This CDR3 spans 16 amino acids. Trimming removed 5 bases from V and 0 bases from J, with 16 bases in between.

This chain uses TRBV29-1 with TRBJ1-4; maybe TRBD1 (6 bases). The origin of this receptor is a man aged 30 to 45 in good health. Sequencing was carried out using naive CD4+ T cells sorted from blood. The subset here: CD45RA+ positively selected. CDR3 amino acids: CSVTTGRGATNEKLFF. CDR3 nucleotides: TGCAGCGTTACAACAGGGAGGGGGGCAACTAATGAAAAACTGTTTTTT.